A single sample is the source of the 12 T cell receptor beta chains below, sequenced in a study of T cells in Graves' hyperthyroidism and ophthalmopathy. The TCR beta CDR3 regions underwent amplification using RNA transcripts as the source. An initial round of RT-PCR targeting the TCR CDR3 relied on the HTBI primer set. Each CDR3 protein gets one entry after TCRdb re-called the multiplex PCR reads with MiXCR. This sample has fewer than 450,000 distinct CDR3 sequences; more than 13% occur once, and the top ten carry 25% to 30%. The specimen was blood. The receptors were sampled from a man aged 45-65 years with Graves' ophthalmopathy.

This clonotype has only a few counts. The chain combines TRBV24-1 with TRBJ1-1; D gene uncertain. The germline gives CDR1 KGHDR, CDR2 SFDVKD. This CDR3 region has 13 residues. V lost 7 bases and J 4 bases, leaving 12 bases between the germline ends. CDR3 DNA: TGTGCCACCAGAAGAAATCTAAGCACTGAAGCTTTCTTT. Translating gives CATRRNLSTEAFF.

At least ten counts were recorded for this clonotype. This sequence joins TRBV5-1 and TRBJ2-7; a possible D gene is TRBD2 (5 bases). The germline V gene has CDR1 SGHRS and CDR2 YFSETQ. V was pared by 4 bases and J by 1 base, with 21 bases between. This CDR3 spans 17 amino acids. The CDR3 region has the DNA TGCGCCAGCAGCCGAAGTGGGCCGGGGAGCCATTCCTACGAGCAGTACTTC. It specifies CASSRSGPGSHSYEQYF.

The chain combines TRBV19 with TRBJ2-1; TRBD1 aligns across 7 bases. The CDR3 has 15 residues. CDR1 LNHDA and CDR2 SQIVND come from the germline V gene (reference sequence). V lost 2 bases, J lost 0 bases, and 1 base stayed unmatched. The CDR3 nucleotides read TGTGCCAGTAGTATACGACAGGGCTCCTACAATGAGCAGTTCTTC. Amino acids: CASSIRQGSYNEQFF.

V gene TRBV20-1 combines with J gene TRBJ1-6; no reliable D call. V was clipped by 6 bases and J by 8 bases, with 17 bases between them. The CDR3 runs 14 residues. The germline V gene has CDR1 DFQATT and CDR2 SNEGSKA (reference sequence). The CDR3 DNA reads TGCAGTGCGTTAGGTGGGCCTCGTGATTCACCCCTCCACTTT. It specifies CSALGGPRDSPLHF.

This clonotype was recorded many times. The chain carries TRBV11-2 and TRBJ1-5; 10 nucleotides line up with TRBD1. CDR3 length: 15 amino acids. CDR1 and CDR2 from the germline V gene are SGHAT and FQNNGV. The V and J ends lost 5 bases and 6 bases, in that order; junction bases with no gene match: 7. CDR3 region: CASSVGTGVGQPQHF. The CDR3 DNA reads as TGTGCCAGCAGCGTCGGGACAGGGGTCGGTCAGCCCCAGCATTTT.

Many counts were recorded for this clonotype. V gene TRBV5-6 combines with J gene TRBJ1-1; D remains ambiguous. The CDR3 length is 15 residues. V was trimmed by 4 bases and J by 0 bases, leaving 13 bases between them. Per the germline V gene, CDR1 is SGHDT and CDR2 is YYEEEE. CDR3 amino acids: CASSIRVRMNTEAFF. The CDR3 coding sequence is TGTGCCAGCAGCATAAGAGTGCGCATGAACACTGAAGCTTTCTTT.

The chain combines TRBV7-2 with TRBJ2-7; D possibly corresponds to TRBD2 (6 bases). In germline, CDR1 is SGHTA, CDR2 FQGNSA. The CDR3 has 14 amino acids. Trimming removed 9 bases from V and 2 bases from J, with 17 bases in between. As DNA, the CDR3 is TGTGCCAGTCGCGTGTCGGCTAGCGCCTACGAGCAGTACTTC. It specifies CASRVSASAYEQYF.

This clonotype was observed at least ten times. V and J are TRBV18 and TRBJ1-1, with D uncertain. Germline CDR1 KGHSH, CDR2 LQKENI. The CDR3 is 13 residues long. The V end was cut by 6 bases, the J end by 2 bases, with 10 bases between. In DNA form, the CDR3 reads TGTGCCAGCTCGCGAAACCCAAACACTGAAGCTTTCTTT. Translation: CASSRNPNTEAFF.

The CDR3 DNA follows: TGTGCCAGCAGCGTCAGCGGGAACACTGAAGCTTTCTTT. Translating gives CASSVSGNTEAFF. This sequence joins TRBV7-8 and TRBJ1-1; D not certain. V lost 5 bases to trimming and J lost 1 base, with 8 bases between them. Germline V gene lookup returns CDR1 SGHVS and CDR2 FQNEAQ. This CDR3 comprises 13 residues.

This clonotype was seen repeatedly, ten times or more. V usage is TRBV5-1 and J usage is TRBJ2-1; the match to TRBD2 covers 12 bases. Germline V gives CDR1 SGHRS, CDR2 YFSETQ. The CDR3 covers 17 residues. V trimming: 4 bases; J trimming: 1 base; junction bases outside the gene matches: 6. The DNA of the CDR3 is TGCGCCAGCAGCCCCAGACTAGCGGGAGTGTCCTACAATGAGCAGTTCTTC. It is translated as CASSPRLAGVSYNEQFF. Filled out from reference TRBV5-1 and TRBJ2-1, the complete variable domain reads KAGVTQTPRYLIKTRGQQVTLSCSPISGHRSVSWYQQTPGQGLQFLFEYFSETQRNKGNFPGRFSGRQFSNSRSEMNVSTLELGDSALYLCASSPRLAGVSYNEQFFGPGTRLTVL.

The rearrangement uses TRBV10-3 and TRBJ1-2; a weak D match, TRBD1 (5 bases). The V and J ends lost 8 bases and 2 bases respectively, with 30 bases between them. CDR3 length: 19 amino acids. CDR1 ENHRY and CDR2 SYGVKD come from the germline V gene. In DNA form, the CDR3 reads TGTGCCATCCAGGCTACCAGTTTCGGGACCACCTATAGCAACTATGGCTACACCTTC. Translation: CAIQATSFGTTYSNYGYTF.

This clonotype has only a few counts. The chain links TRBV12-3 or TRBV12-4 to TRBJ1-5; possibly TRBD1 for D (5 bases). The CDR3 runs 15 residues. Between the trimmed V and J ends, which lost 2 bases and 2 bases, there was a span of 10 bases. The CDR3 DNA reads as TGTGCCAGCAGTTTACAGGGAGGACGCAATCAGCCCCAGCATTTT. Protein product: CASSLQGGRNQPQHF.